This TCR beta chain is drawn from a study of blood T cell repertoires in COVID-19 (dated by TCRdb to the early 2020s). Looking at the study overall: Samples from collaborators originated in the United States, Italy and Spain and spanned both the acute and convalescent phases of COVID-19. The material from the prospective study consisted of cDNA or gDNA derived from T cells, B-cell-depleted T cells, or PBMCs. The dataset comprised deeply sampled blood TCRbeta repertoires from subjects exposed to, actively infected with, or recovered from COVID-19. The repertoires were released in a freely available public database intended as a resource for research on the immune response to SARS-CoV-2. The samples were drawn from the first 160 participants of the ongoing ImmuneRACE study and from some 1,300 subjects provided by 6 global collaborators. A de-identified subject ID, COVID-19 status, age in years and sex were almost always included in the sample metadata. Where available, HLA class I and class II types were obtained from metadata supplied by the sample provider rather than from assay-based typing.

Note on this clone: Its antigen is currently not known. No quality values exist for individual bases; no much larger clone is one base distant.

Here is what the overall study found, with its caveats: How much clinical and demographic metadata was included differed by source and by participant, and the metadata was provided uncurated.

In Seattle, one collaborating source enrolled patients while the infection was active and tracked those patients longitudinally over the course of disease. Each collaborating institution followed its own protocols to collect whole blood in K2EDTA tubes. For TCRbeta analysis, collaborators shipped samples as frozen whole blood, isolated PBMCs, or DNA extracted from either of those sample types. From a lookup of the germline V gene (reference sequence), CDR1 and CDR2 are GTSNPN and SVGIG. Taken from cysteine to phenylalanine, the CDR3 has 12 residues. Just CDR3 DNA is preserved here, 36 bases in frame from base 1. V loses 5 bases, J loses 8 bases, and the germline ends lie 13 bases apart. TCRbeta CDR3 regions were amplified from genomic DNA by means of the immunoSEQ Assay, a bias-controlled multiplex PCR. Per the original workflow: The number of nucleated cells in each sample was estimated from the amplification of reference gene primers within the assay. To quantify the absolute abundance of each unique TCRbeta CDR3 rearrangement, sequence reads were collapsed and filtered. For each sample, productive Simpson clonality was calculated as the square root of Simpson's diversity index over productive rearrangements. In its TCRdb copy, this immuneACCESS table keeps in-frame sequences only and misses some clones. Where compared with another copy, unresolved V genes explain less than half of these, and the others have no known cause. The V and J calls and clone size come from that table; D and trimming were worked out from the DNA. Here the sample has 350,000 or so clones; about 92% occur a single time. The ten largest account for 3.9% of the sample.

The material sequenced was peripheral blood. This receptor was obtained from a woman aged 60 to 75 with COVID-19, enrolled during active disease. The sequence is built from TRBV30 and TRBJ1-3; the D gene is perhaps TRBD1, from 5 matching bases. The CDR3 here reads CAWAAKGDTIYF. DNA sequence: TGTGCCTGGGCGGCAAAAGGGGACACCATATATTTT.